What follows describes a single T cell receptor beta chain. Antigen: not known. The entry originates in a study of response to subunit inactivated influenza vaccine. TCRdb redid the calling of the RT-PCR reads with MiXCR, one entry per CDR3 protein. The sample lists fewer than 700,000 distinct CDR3 sequences, under 15% occurring once. V shed 5 bases, J shed 1 base, and the junction held 6 bases outside the gene matches. The CDR3 extends over 15 amino acids. Germline V gene lookup returns CDR1 SEHNR and CDR2 FQNEAQ (reference sequence). Points from the study as a whole: Authors suggested that a seasonal influenza vaccination recruits few new T cells each time.

The sequenced sample was PBMCs from blood, obtained 45 days after vaccination. This sequence was found in a man between 45 and 60 years old who received an inactivated influenza vaccine. This chain uses TRBV7-9 with TRBJ1-1; TRBD1 aligns across 8 bases. The CDR3, as DNA: TGTGCCAGCAGCCCCGGACAGGGTTGGAACACTGAAGCTTTCTTT. Residues: CASSPGQGWNTEAFF.